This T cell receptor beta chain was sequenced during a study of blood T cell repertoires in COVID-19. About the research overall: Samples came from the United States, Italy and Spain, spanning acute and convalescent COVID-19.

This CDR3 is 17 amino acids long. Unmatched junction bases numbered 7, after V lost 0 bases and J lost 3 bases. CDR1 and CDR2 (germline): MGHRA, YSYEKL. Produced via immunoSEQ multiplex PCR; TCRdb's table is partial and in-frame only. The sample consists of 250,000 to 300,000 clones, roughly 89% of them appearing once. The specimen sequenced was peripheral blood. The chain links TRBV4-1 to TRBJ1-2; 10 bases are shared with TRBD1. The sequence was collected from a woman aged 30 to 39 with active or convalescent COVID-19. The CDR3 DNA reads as TGCGCCAGCAGCCAAGATTTCGAGGGACAGGGGCACTATGGCTACACCTTC. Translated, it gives CASSQDFEGQGHYGYTF.